These 8 T cell receptor beta chains share one sample of origin, sequenced in a study of tumor-infiltrating lymphocytes in primary liver carcinoma. Total RNA amounting to about 520 ng was the source from which TCR beta cDNA was made with a constant-region primer. What produced the TCR beta libraries was three nested multiplex PCR rounds using slightly modified ARM-PCR. Both of the initial two PCR rounds ran for about 9 cycles and employed TRBV1-TRBV30 forward primers alongside a C-beta reverse primer. MiXCR, applied by TCRdb to the multiplex PCR reads, yields one record per CDR3 protein. The table includes approximately 320,000 distinct CDR3 sequences, 58% detected once. Germline DNA was extracted alongside blood RNA, which was obtained from unsorted whole blood. Sequenced: peripheral blood. The receptors come from a woman in her 30s with primary liver carcinoma and hepatitis B virus infection.

Remarks on this clonotype: A read error is possible here, since a much larger clone lies one base away. The CDR3 sequence: CATSYASNSYEQYF. In DNA, the CDR3 is TGTGCCACCAGTTACGCTAGCAACTCCTACGAGCAGTACTTC. The chain carries TRBV6-5 and TRBJ2-7, with D perhaps matching TRBD2 (5 bases). Germline CDR1 MNHEY, CDR2 SVGAGI. The CDR3 sequence is 14 residues long.

This chain links TRBV5-6 with TRBJ2-4; 7 positions match TRBD1. Trimming removed 1 base from V and 3 bases from J; junction bases left unmatched: 7. This CDR3 comprises 16 residues. Germline lookup yields CDR1 SGHDT and CDR2 YYEEEE. The CDR3 DNA reads TGTGCCAGCAGCTTGCTATTCGGGACAGACAAAAACATTCAGTACTTC. Its translation is CASSLLFGTDKNIQYF.

This rearrangement joins TRBV19 to TRBJ2-1; maybe TRBD2 (5 bases). The CDR3 is 13 residues long. Deletions cut 3 bases from V and 2 bases from J, with 5 bases between. Germline assignment: CDR1 LNHDA and CDR2 SQIVND (reference sequence). CDR3 region: CASSIGTYNEQFF. CDR3 DNA sequence: TGTGCCAGTAGTATCGGGACCTACAATGAGCAGTTCTTC.

About this clonotype: A read error is possible here, since a much larger clone lies one base away. This chain connects TRBV29-1 to TRBJ2-7, with D perhaps TRBD1 (6 bases). Germline V gives CDR1 SQVTM, CDR2 ANQGSEA. This CDR3 spans 14 amino acids. DNA for the CDR3: TGCAGCGTTGAAGCCGCGACAGGCCCCTACGGGCAGTACTTC. It specifies CSVEAATGPYGQYF.

This clonotype showed up just a few times. The V and J genes are TRBV21-1 and TRBJ2-7; whether TRBD1, the table's D call, matches the DNA was not checked. TRBV21-1 is annotated as a pseudogene. The CDR3 loop spans 15 amino acids. The CDR3 region is CASSKSPDRAVEQYF. CDR3 nucleotide sequence: TGTGCCAGCAGCAAGTCTCCGGACAGGGCCGTCGAGCAGTACTTC.

Turning to this clonotype: One junction end does not reproduce the germline sequence, and a read error may be involved. This chain links TRBV7-3 with TRBJ2-1; D remains unclear. The CDR3 has 14 residues. Germline CDR1 reads SGHTA; CDR2 reads FQGTGA. The CDR3 nucleotides are TGTGCCAGCAGCTTAAGTTCCCCCAATTTTGAGCAGCTCTTC. This encodes CASSLSSPNFEQLF.

This chain uses TRBV7-9 with TRBJ2-7, with D uncertain. Germline values: CDR1 SEHNR, CDR2 FQNEAQ (reference sequence). Trimming shortened V by 5 bases and J by 5 bases, and 16 bases separated the two germline ends. The CDR3 runs 14 residues. This CDR3 reads CASSASSAPHEQYF. The CDR3 DNA sequence: TGTGCCAGCAGCGCCTCTAGTGCTCCCCACGAGCAGTACTTC.

In regard to this clonotype: The junction differs from germline at one of its ends, possibly a read error. The chain couples TRBV18 to TRBJ2-3; TRBD1 matches at 10 bases. CDR3 length equals 16 residues. Looked up from germline, CDR1 is KGHSH and CDR2 is LQKENI. CDR3 nucleotide sequence: TGTGCCAGCTCAACCCGGGACAGGGGTTGGACAGATAAGCAGTATTTT. Encoded protein: CASSTRDRGWTDKQYF.